One sample yielded the 24 T cell receptor beta chains listed below, sequenced in a study of blood T cells in healthy people across ages. For the second PCR, which ran for roughly 6 to 11 cycles, a sample-barcoded 5' primer and a J-beta primer mix were used. TCRdb called the 5' RACE reads again in MiXCR, with one record for every CDR3 protein. This sample has around 900,000 distinct CDR3 sequences; around 54% occur once, and the top ten carry about a fifth. The sequencing input was blood. The receptor source for this set is a woman aged 55-69 years in good health.

This clonotype was counted between two and nine times. This chain uses TRBV7-2 with TRBJ2-7, with D hard to call. Trimming cost V 5 bases and J 3 bases, with 8 bases left between them. This CDR3 has 12 residues. CDR1 and CDR2 (germline): SGHTA, FQGNSA. The CDR3: CASSVWDYEQYF. The CDR3 bases are TGTGCCAGCAGCGTTTGGGACTACGAGCAGTACTTC.

Points on this clonotype: Germline is not matched at one junction end, which may reflect a read error. The V gene is TRBV28, the J gene TRBJ2-5; D possibly corresponds to TRBD2 (6 bases). Germline lookup yields CDR1 MDHEN and CDR2 SYDVKM. This CDR3 spans 14 amino acids. DNA of the CDR3: TGTGCCAGCCGTTTTGGGGAGGCCAGGGAGACCCAGTACTTC. It specifies CASRFGEARETQYF.

J is TRBJ2-2 and V is TRBV20-1; maybe TRBD2 (5 bases). There are 15 residues in the CDR3. The ends were cut back, 3 bases at V and 4 bases at J, with 15 bases in the middle. Germline V gene lookup returns CDR1 DFQATT and CDR2 SNEGSKA (reference sequence). Here the CDR3 DNA reads TGCAGTGCTAGGGTAGATGTACGGGGCACCGGGGAGCTGTTTTTT. This encodes CSARVDVRGTGELFF.

The V call is TRBV12-3 or TRBV12-4, the J call TRBJ2-7, with D unresolved. The V end was cut by 4 bases, the J end by 6 bases, with 16 bases between. This CDR3 has 14 residues. The CDR3 DNA reads TGTGCCAGCAGTTCGTTACTCCCCCCTGGCGAGCAGTACTTC. Protein product: CASSSLLPPGEQYF.

The chain is built from TRBV7-9 and TRBJ2-3; D is unclear. CDR3 length: 15 residues. V gave up 6 bases and J gave up 0 bases, with 13 bases separating them. Germline CDR1 and CDR2: SEHNR and FQNEAQ (reference sequence). CDR3 residues: CASSRPEPSTDTQYF. The CDR3 nucleotides are TGTGCCAGCAGTCGTCCTGAGCCTAGCACAGATACGCAGTATTTT.

This chain joins TRBV7-2 and TRBJ2-4; D not certain. V dropped 2 bases and J dropped 6 bases, with 5 bases sitting between them. This CDR3 comprises 12 residues. Germline values: CDR1 SGHTA, CDR2 FQGNSA. The CDR3 region is CASSLKGNIQYF. The DNA for the CDR3 is TGTGCCAGCAGCTTAAAGGGAAACATTCAGTACTTC.

The chain joins TRBV4-3 to TRBJ2-7; a weak D match, TRBD2 (7 bases). The CDR3 contains 18 residues. The ends were cut back, 3 bases at V and 4 bases at J, with 25 bases in the middle. CDR1 is LGHNA, CDR2 YSLEER, per germline. The CDR3 here is CASSQQVRGGTSGYEQYF. In DNA, the CDR3 is TGCGCCAGCAGCCAGCAAGTTAGGGGGGGGACAAGTGGGTACGAGCAGTACTTC.

This clonotype was counted between two and nine times. The CDR3 spells CSARAPGLALLWTDTQYF. CDR3 nucleotide sequence: TGCAGTGCTAGAGCCCCCGGACTAGCCCTCTTGTGGACAGATACGCAGTATTTT. The V gene is TRBV20-1, the J gene TRBJ2-3, with 8 bases matching TRBD2. V lost 1 base to trimming and J lost 3 bases; unmatched junction nucleotides: 15. Germline V gives CDR1 DFQATT, CDR2 SNEGSKA (reference sequence). The CDR3 sequence is 18 residues long.

This clonotype was seen a single time. The rearrangement links TRBV24-1 to TRBJ1-2, with TRBD1 matching 7 bases. CDR3 length: 13 amino acids. Germline CDR1 reads KGHDR; CDR2 reads SFDVKD. V was clipped by 9 bases and J by 8 bases; unmatched bases: 11. In nucleotides, the CDR3 is TGTGCCACCCAAAGGGACAGCAGGATGGGCTACACCTTC. This gives the protein CATQRDSRMGYTF.

The rearrangement joins TRBV20-1 to TRBJ2-5; no reliable D call. The CDR3 is made up of 10 amino acids. Trimming cost V 5 bases and J 3 bases, with 4 bases left between them. Germline V gives CDR1 DFQATT, CDR2 SNEGSKA (reference sequence). The DNA of the CDR3 is TGCAGTGCTCAGAAAGAGACCCAGTACTTC. Protein product: CSAQKETQYF.

This clonotype was seen only a few times. The chain uses TRBV5-1 and TRBJ2-1; D may be TRBD1 (6 bases). Between the trimmed V and J ends, which lost 4 bases and 0 bases, there was a span of 11 bases. The CDR3 has 15 amino acids. The germline V gene has CDR1 SGHRS and CDR2 YFSETQ. The CDR3 bases are TGCGCCAGCAGCCAACAAGGGGGCTCCTACAATGAGCAGTTCTTC. This encodes CASSQQGGSYNEQFF.

The chain couples TRBV6-6 to TRBJ1-2, with no clear D. V dropped 5 bases and J dropped 8 bases, with 9 bases sitting between them. The germline gives CDR1 MNHNY, CDR2 SVGAGI (reference sequence). CDR3 size: 11 residues. The CDR3 region is CASSQARGYTF. The CDR3 DNA reads as TGTGCCAGCAGTCAGGCTCGCGGCTACACCTTC.

The V gene is TRBV20-1, the J gene TRBJ2-7; 11 bases match TRBD2. Germline V gene lookup returns CDR1 DFQATT and CDR2 SNEGSKA (reference sequence). Trimming at V came to 5 bases and at J to 7 bases, leaving 16 bases not matched to a gene. This CDR3 is built from 16 residues. The CDR3 spells CSAPRFTSGSKYEQYF. CDR3 bases: TGCAGTGCTCCGAGATTTACTAGCGGGAGTAAATATGAGCAGTACTTC.

This clonotype has more than one count but fewer than ten. V usage is TRBV7-9 and J usage is TRBJ1-1; D is unclear. Germline-derived CDR1 and CDR2 are SEHNR and FQNEAQ (reference sequence). This CDR3 comprises 13 residues. Trimming removed 0 bases from V and 10 bases from J, with 12 bases in between. In DNA form, the CDR3 reads TGTGCCAGCAGCTTAGCGGATCGGGATGGAGCTTTCTTT. This codes for CASSLADRDGAFF.

J is TRBJ2-1 and V is TRBV27, with TRBD2 identical over 15 bases. The J call is doubtful: the DNA matches TRBJ2-7 better. Germline assignment: CDR1 MNHEY and CDR2 SMNVEV (reference sequence). The CDR3 runs to 14 residues. CDR3 nucleotide sequence: TGTGCCAGCGGACTAGCGGGAGGGCGAAATGAGCAGTACTTC. Its protein is CASGLAGGRNEQYF.

J is TRBJ2-3 and V is TRBV11-2; D not resolved. Trimming removed 2 bases from V and 1 base from J, with 10 bases in between. The V gene's germline CDR1 is SGHAT and CDR2 FQNNGV. CDR3 length equals 15 residues. CDR3 region: CASSLQRTGTDTQYF. As DNA, the CDR3 is TGTGCCAGCAGCTTACAAAGAACCGGCACAGATACGCAGTATTTT.

This clonotype occurred a few times. This chain links TRBV20-1 with TRBJ2-5, with TRBD2 identical over 8 bases. From germline, CDR1 is DFQATT and CDR2 SNEGSKA (reference sequence). The ends lost 3 bases at V and 4 bases at J; junction bases unmatched: 7. The CDR3 is made up of 14 amino acids. CDR3 loop: CSASQVAGLETQYF. CDR3 DNA: TGCAGTGCTAGTCAAGTAGCGGGACTAGAGACCCAGTACTTC.

A note on this clonotype: Just one base apart from a much larger clone, this may be a read error. The chain employs TRBV6-6 and TRBJ2-3; 7 bases map to TRBD2. Germline CDR1 is MNHNY and CDR2 is SVGAGI (reference sequence). This CDR3 comprises 14 residues. The CDR3, as DNA: TGTGTCAGCATCCAAGCGGGAAAGACAGATACGCAGTATTTT. It codes for CVSIQAGKTDTQYF.

This chain's CDR3 is CASSQGSGLVDTQYF. CDR3 nucleotides: TGCGCCAGCAGCCAAGGTAGCGGACTAGTGGATACGCAGTATTTT. V gene TRBV4-1 combines with J gene TRBJ2-3, with TRBD2 matching over 7 bases. Germline V lookup: CDR1 MGHRA, CDR2 YSYEKL. The CDR3 contains 15 residues. The V and J ends lost 1 base and 6 bases, in that order; junction bases with no gene match: 7.

This chain links TRBV6-2 or TRBV6-3 with TRBJ2-2, with a possible D match to TRBD1 (5 bases). There are 14 residues in the CDR3. CDR1 MNHEY and CDR2 SVGEGT come from the germline V gene. V was shortened by 6 bases and J by 7 bases, with 15 bases between the two germline ends. The CDR3 reads CASSFNPGIGELFF. The CDR3 nucleotides are TGTGCCAGCAGCTTTAATCCAGGGATCGGGGAGCTGTTTTTT.

V is TRBV28 and J is TRBJ2-7; D remains ambiguous. CDR1 and CDR2 from the germline V gene are MDHEN and SYDVKM. V lost 7 bases and J 3 bases, leaving 13 bases between the germline ends. The CDR3 has 13 residues. This chain's CDR3 is CASIPAGGYEQYF. CDR3 nucleotides: TGTGCCAGCATTCCCGCTGGCGGCTACGAGCAGTACTTC.

The chain couples TRBV2 to TRBJ1-1; 7 positions match TRBD1. Germline CDR1 reads SNHLY; CDR2 reads FYNNEI. J lost 1 base, V lost 8 bases, and 7 bases had no gene match. CDR3 length equals 14 residues. The CDR3 sequence is CASHARGGNTEAFF. In DNA form, the CDR3 reads TGTGCCAGCCACGCCAGGGGGGGGAACACTGAAGCTTTCTTT.

As concerns this clonotype: At one boundary the junction diverges from the germline segment, which might be a read error. The V and J genes are TRBV12-3 or TRBV12-4 and TRBJ1-5, with a weak D call TRBD1 (5 bases). The CDR3 totals 14 residues. The CDR3 region has the DNA TGTGTCAGCAGCTGGGGCAGGCTGTCTCAGCCCCAGCATTTT. This translates into CVSSWGRLSQPQHF.

This clonotype was recorded only once. The chain links TRBV15 to TRBJ2-1, with unresolved D. V was pared by 1 base and J by 6 bases, with 10 bases between. The germline V gene has CDR1 LNHNV and CDR2 YYDKDF (reference sequence). There are 14 residues in the CDR3. The CDR3 nucleotides read TGTGCCACCAGCAGAGCTGGTGTCACCAATGAGCAGTTCTTC. Protein: CATSRAGVTNEQFF.